The clone carrying this TCR beta chain was seen once. What it binds is unknown. The sample belongs to a study of cytomegalovirus exposure and HLA in healthy donors. With 60 Vbeta and 13 Jbeta primers, the PCR was carried out. Generated by immunoSEQ multiplex PCR, the TCRdb table keeps only in-frame clones and is missing some. The sample has approximately 68,000 clones; around 72% are singletons. Findings of the study overall: In a later analysis, CMV-associated beta chains were mostly HLA-associated, it appeared. Reportedly, fewer N-insertions than the approximately 600-donor mean appeared in an Asian-associated ancestry cluster in a later analysis.

Germline loops: CDR1 MDHEN, CDR2 SYDVKM. V trimming: 6 bases; J trimming: 2 bases; junction bases outside the gene matches: 12. The length of the CDR3 is 19 residues. Sequenced input: PBMCs. V gene TRBV28 combines with J gene TRBJ2-5; 16 nucleotides match TRBD2. The receptor was isolated from a woman between 25 and 40 years old in good health and CMV-seropositive. CDR3 nucleotides: TGTGCCAGCAGGCTGGCCGGGGGACTAGCGGGAGGGGAGCAAGAGACCCAGTACTTC. Translated, it gives CASRLAGGLAGGEQETQYF.